Following are 9 T cell receptor beta chains from one sample sequenced in a study of blood T cell repertoires in COVID-19. TCRdb's table, derived via immunoSEQ multiplex PCR, lists solely in-frame clones and lacks some. This table has around 130,000 clones, 84% appearing once. The specimen was peripheral blood. These receptors all come from a man aged 60-69 years with acute or convalescent COVID-19.

As for this clone: This may be a read error, as it is one base from a much larger clone. This specimen includes other DNA sequences encoding the same CDR3. The chain recombines TRBV7-2 with TRBJ1-5; 10 bases line up with TRBD1. Germline-derived CDR1 and CDR2 are SGHTA and FQGNSA. Trimming cost V 5 bases and J 5 bases; bases outside gene matches: 6. This CDR3 is 15 amino acids long. The chain's CDR3 is CASSPRTGGYQPQHF. The CDR3 bases are TGTGCCAGCAGCCCCAGGACAGGGGGTTATCAGCCCCAGCATTTT.

The chain has TRBV3-1 (or the pseudogene TRBV3-2) and TRBJ2-7, with D uncertain. The CDR3 contains 14 residues. Germline V lookup: CDR1 LGHDT, CDR2 YNNKEL (reference sequence). Trimming removed 0 bases from V and 3 bases from J, with 9 bases in between. This CDR3 is CASSQDPVNYEQYF. CDR3 nucleotides: TGTGCCAGCAGCCAAGACCCGGTTAACTACGAGCAGTACTTC.

Remarks on this clone: Its ends do not fully match the called genes, so a read error is possible. The rearrangement joins TRBV7-9 to TRBJ2-5, with D perhaps TRBD1 (6 bases). CDR3 size: 16 residues. From germline, CDR1 is SEHNR and CDR2 FQNEAQ (reference sequence). The CDR3 here is CASTLLDRIDQETQYF. As DNA, the CDR3 is TGTGCCAGCACCTTATTGGACAGAATTGACCAAGAGACCCAGTACTTC.

This sequence joins TRBV28 and TRBJ1-4; possibly TRBD1 for D (6 bases). The CDR3 contains 16 residues. Looked up from germline, CDR1 is MDHEN and CDR2 is SYDVKM. Trimming stripped 2 bases from V and 4 bases from J, with 14 bases between. Here the CDR3 DNA reads TGTGCCAGCAGTTTACTCCAACAGGGCAATAATGAAAAACTGTTTTTT. As protein: CASSLLQQGNNEKLFF.

This chain joins TRBV5-8 and TRBJ2-5, with TRBD2 matching 11 bases. The CDR3 has 16 residues. Unmatched junction bases numbered 6, after V lost 4 bases and J lost 1 base. Germline-derived CDR1 and CDR2 are SGHTS and YDEGEE. CDR3 coding DNA: TGTGCCAGCAGCCCTCTAGCGGGGGGAATCCAAGAGACCCAGTACTTC. It translates to CASSPLAGGIQETQYF.

This clone was found once. The J gene is TRBJ2-5, the V gene TRBV5-6; 8 nucleotides match TRBD2. This CDR3 is built from 16 residues. V lost 1 base, J lost 4 bases, and 9 bases stayed unmatched. The V gene's germline CDR1 is SGHDT and CDR2 YYEEEE. The CDR3 DNA is TGTGCCAGCAGCTTGCGTGCGGGAGGTTTTGGAGAGACCCAGTACTTC. Residues: CASSLRAGGFGETQYF. The whole variable domain, filled in from reference TRBV5-6 and TRBJ2-5, reads DAGVTQSPTHLIKTRGQQVTLRCSPKSGHDTVSWYQQALGQGPQFIFQYYEEEERQRGNFPDRFSGHQFPNYSSELNVNALLLGDSALYLCASSLRAGGFGETQYFGPGTRLLVL.

This chain connects TRBV5-1 to TRBJ1-6; TRBD1 might be the D (5 bases). The ends were cut back, 5 bases at V and 0 bases at J, with 12 bases in the middle. Germline CDR1 is SGHRS and CDR2 is YFSETQ. CDR3 length: 16 residues. Here the CDR3 DNA reads TGCGCCAGCAGGACAGAGATCAGCTCCTATAATTCACCCCTCCACTTT. This encodes CASRTEISSYNSPLHF.

This chain connects TRBV9 to TRBJ2-1; D might be TRBD2 (6 bases). The CDR3 loop spans 13 amino acids. V lost 4 bases to trimming and J lost 9 bases, with 14 bases between them. From germline, CDR1 is SGDLS and CDR2 YYNGEE. The CDR3 protein is CASSPRIGGEQFF. CDR3 coding DNA: TGTGCCAGCAGCCCGAGGATCGGGGGTGAGCAGTTCTTC. Drawing the rest from reference TRBV9 and TRBJ2-1, the complete variable domain is DSGVTQTPKHLITATGQRVTLRCSPRSGDLSVYWYQQSLDQGLQFLIQYYNGEERAKGNILERFSAQQFPDLHSELNLSSLELGDSALYFCASSPRIGGEQFFGPGTRLTVL.

The CDR3 region is CASSKTPNYGYTF. CDR3 DNA sequence: TGTGCCAGCAGTAAGACACCAAACTATGGCTACACCTTC. This sequence joins TRBV6-5 and TRBJ1-2; D is unresolved. CDR1 and CDR2 (germline): MNHEY, SVGAGI. V lost 5 bases, J lost 2 bases, and 9 bases lay in between. The CDR3 has 13 amino acids.